A single sample gave rise to the 16 T cell receptor beta chains below, sequenced in a study of T cell responses to AZD1222 COVID-19 vaccine. The repertoire was sequenced with immunoSEQ multiplex PCR; TCRdb's copy has only in-frame clones and lacks some. Of about 110,000 clones detected, more than 90% appear once; the ten largest clones hold roughly 2%. This material consisted of peripheral blood, taken on day 0 of AZD1222 vaccination. The receptors here all came from an adult in good health.

This clone occurred once. The chain joins TRBV6-4 to TRBJ1-6; TRBD1 matches 7 bases. This CDR3 has 13 amino acids. V shed 6 bases, J shed 9 bases, and the junction held 5 bases outside the gene matches. The germline V gene has CDR1 MRHNA and CDR2 SNTAGT. The CDR3 sequence: CASRATGSSPLHF. The CDR3 nucleotides are TGTGCCAGCAGGGCGACAGGGAGTTCACCCCTCCACTTT.

The chain joins TRBV9 to TRBJ2-1; 12 bases are shared with TRBD1. There are 15 residues in the CDR3. The germline CDR1 and CDR2 sequences are SGDLS and YYNGEE. Trimming took 3 bases from V and 8 from J; bases not matched to a gene: 6. Here the CDR3 reads CASSEGTGGKHEQFF. The CDR3, as DNA: TGTGCCAGCAGCGAGGGGACAGGGGGCAAGCATGAGCAGTTCTTC.

The chain's CDR3 is CASSRRGEYGYTF. CDR3 DNA sequence: TGTGCCAGCAGCCGCCGAGGAGAGTATGGCTACACCTTC. The genes are TRBV12-3 or TRBV12-4 and TRBJ1-2; D is unresolved. The CDR3 has 13 residues. Trimming pared 6 bases from V and 5 bases from J, leaving 13 bases between.

This clone was counted once. V is TRBV11-2 and J is TRBJ2-1; 10 bases agree with TRBD2. Germline V gene lookup returns CDR1 SGHAT and CDR2 FQNNGV. V was pared by 4 bases and J by 0 bases, with 3 bases of the junction left unmatched. There are 16 residues in the CDR3. This chain's CDR3 is CASSSPSGSSYNEQFF. The CDR3 DNA is TGTGCCAGCAGCTCACCTAGCGGGAGCTCCTACAATGAGCAGTTCTTC.

J is TRBJ2-5 and V is TRBV6-5; D gene uncertain. The CDR3 loop spans 13 amino acids. Trimming removed 6 bases from V and 3 bases from J, with 11 bases in between. CDR1 and CDR2 (germline): MNHEY, SVGAGI. DNA of the CDR3: TGTGCCAGCAGGCGCCACGTGGAAGAGACCCAGTACTTC. Translating gives CASRRHVEETQYF.

The V gene is TRBV7-9, the J gene TRBJ2-2; no reliable D call. The CDR3 totals 15 residues. V was trimmed by 1 base and J by 2 bases, leaving 8 bases between them. Germline V gene lookup returns CDR1 SEHNR and CDR2 FQNEAQ (reference sequence). Here the CDR3 DNA reads TGTGCCAGCAGCTTAGTAGGGTTCAACACCGGGGAGCTGTTTTTT. Protein product: CASSLVGFNTGELFF.

A remark on this clone: The sample contains more than one DNA sequence encoding this CDR3. The rearrangement uses TRBV27 and TRBJ1-5; no reliable D call. V was pared by 2 bases and J by 4 bases, with 6 bases between. CDR1 MNHEY and CDR2 SMNVEV come from the germline V gene (reference sequence). This CDR3 has 13 residues. The CDR3 spells CASSLAGNQPQHF. The DNA of the CDR3 is TGTGCCAGCAGTTTAGCCGGAAATCAGCCCCAGCATTTT.

This chain uses TRBV29-1 with TRBJ1-1, with D possibly TRBD1 on 6 matching bases. Germline-derived CDR1 and CDR2 are SQVTM and ANQGSEA. V was cut by 5 bases and J by 3 bases, with 19 bases left in between. CDR3 length: 15 residues. The CDR3: CSVFKTGYGYTEAFF. DNA for the CDR3: TGCAGCGTTTTTAAAACAGGGTATGGGTACACTGAAGCTTTCTTT.

CDR3: CASSQDADPNYGYTF. In DNA form, the CDR3 reads TGTGCCAGCAGCCAAGATGCAGACCCGAACTATGGCTACACCTTC. The rearrangement joins TRBV14 to TRBJ1-2; D unresolved. The V gene lost 0 bases and the J gene lost 2 bases, with 10 bases spanning the gap. Germline assignment: CDR1 SGHDN and CDR2 FVKESK. This CDR3 is built from 15 residues.

The gene calls are TRBV11-3 and TRBJ1-2; 9 nucleotides agree with TRBD1. This CDR3 has 15 residues. The V gene's germline CDR1 is SGHNT and CDR2 YENEEA. V gave up 5 bases and J gave up 8 bases; unmatched junction bases: 12. The CDR3, as DNA: TGTGCCAGCAGCCCGATGGACAGGGGAGAAGGGGGCTACACCTTC. Its protein is CASSPMDRGEGGYTF.

The V gene is TRBV9, the J gene TRBJ2-7; D assignment may be TRBD1 or TRBD2 (7 bases each). Germline CDR1 SGDLS, CDR2 YYNGEE. The CDR3 consists of 15 residues. V dropped 0 bases and J dropped 6 bases, with 16 bases sitting between them. The chain's CDR3 is CASSVERDRLAEQYF. The CDR3 DNA reads as TGTGCCAGCAGCGTAGAGCGGGACAGACTCGCCGAGCAGTACTTC.

This clone was counted once. The genes are TRBV7-9 and TRBJ1-4; 7 nucleotides line up with TRBD1. Per germline, CDR1 SEHNR and CDR2 FQNEAQ (reference sequence). The CDR3 spans 14 residues. Germline trimming cut 2 bases from V and 8 bases from J; bases unmatched to any gene: 5. The CDR3 nucleotides read TGTGCCAGCAGCTTACAGGGGGTTGGCGAAAAACTGTTTTTT. The encoded protein is CASSLQGVGEKLFF.

The chain links TRBV29-1 to TRBJ2-1; D possibly corresponds to TRBD2 (6 bases). Trimming left V 8 bases short and J 4 bases short, with 12 bases between. The CDR3 has 12 amino acids. CDR1 SQVTM and CDR2 ANQGSEA come from the germline V gene. The CDR3 loop is CSLAEGYNEQFF. The CDR3, as DNA: TGCAGCTTAGCGGAGGGGTACAATGAGCAGTTCTTC.

This chain uses TRBV27 with TRBJ1-4, with D maybe TRBD1 (5 bases). The ends were cut back, 5 bases at V and 0 bases at J, with 16 bases in the middle. This CDR3 is 17 amino acids long. Germline V CDR1 and CDR2: MNHEY, SMNVEV (reference sequence). CDR3 nucleotide sequence: TGTGCCAGCAGTCTCGAGGGACGGTCCGCAACTAATGAAAAACTGTTTTTT. Amino acids: CASSLEGRSATNEKLFF.

The rearrangement links TRBV9 to TRBJ1-2; 9 bases match TRBD1. CDR3 length: 18 amino acids. V shed 0 bases, J shed 1 base, and the junction held 10 bases outside the gene matches. Germline loops: CDR1 SGDLS, CDR2 YYNGEE. CDR3: CASSVENRGLRINYGYTF. Here the CDR3 DNA reads TGTGCCAGCAGCGTAGAGAACAGGGGGCTCAGGATTAACTATGGCTACACCTTC.

The chain has TRBV28 and TRBJ2-1, with 13 positions matching TRBD2. This CDR3 is 16 amino acids long. V was pared by 2 bases and J by 7 bases, with 5 bases of the junction left unmatched. From germline, CDR1 is MDHEN and CDR2 SYDVKM. For the CDR3, the DNA is TGTGCCAGCAGTTTAGTGACTAGCGGGAGGTCGAATGAGCAGTTCTTC. Translation: CASSLVTSGRSNEQFF. The full variable domain, in which reference TRBV28 and TRBJ2-1 provide the parts outside the CDR3, is DVKVTQSSRYLVKRTGEKVFLECVQDMDHENMFWYRQDPGLGLRLIYFSYDVKMKEKGDIPEGYSVSREKKERFSLILESASTNQTSMYLCASSLVTSGRSNEQFFGPGTRLTVL.